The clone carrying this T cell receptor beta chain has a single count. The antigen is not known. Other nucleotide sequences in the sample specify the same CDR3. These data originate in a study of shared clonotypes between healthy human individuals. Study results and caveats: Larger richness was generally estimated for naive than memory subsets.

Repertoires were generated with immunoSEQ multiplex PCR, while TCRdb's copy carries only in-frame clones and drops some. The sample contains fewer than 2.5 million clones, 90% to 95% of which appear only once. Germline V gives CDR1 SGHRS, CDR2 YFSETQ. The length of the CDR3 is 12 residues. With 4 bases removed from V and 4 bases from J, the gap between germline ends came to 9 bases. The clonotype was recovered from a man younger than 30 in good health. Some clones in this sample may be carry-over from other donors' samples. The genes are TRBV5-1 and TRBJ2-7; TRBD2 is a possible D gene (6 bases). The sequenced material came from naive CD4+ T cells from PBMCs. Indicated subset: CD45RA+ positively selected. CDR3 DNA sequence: TGCGCCAGCAGCCTTGGGGGGTACGAGCAGTACTTC. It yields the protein CASSLGGYEQYF.